The table lists the clone carrying this TCR beta chain with a count of one. TCR beta chains were sequenced at survey level with immunoSEQ. Libraries were prepared by immunoSEQ multiplex PCR; TCRdb keeps only in-frame clonotypes and omits some of them. This sample yields about 68,000 clones, of which 93% are seen a single time; 3.5% to 5.5% belongs to the top ten. The V and J ends lost 8 bases and 8 bases respectively, with 15 bases between them. CDR1 is MNHEY and CDR2 is SVGAGI in the germline V gene. CDR3 length: 12 residues. The rearrangement joins TRBV6-5 to TRBJ1-1; tentatively, D is TRBD1 (5 bases). Sequencing was carried out using PBMCs. The clonotype comes from a man in his forties with rheumatoid arthritis. The CDR3 sequence is CASRGDGQEAFF. CDR3 DNA sequence: TGTGCCAGCCGGGGGGACGGGCAGGAAGCTTTCTTT.